One and the same sample provided the 24 T cell receptor beta chains below, sequenced in a study of Tregs in tolerant kidney transplant recipients. TCRdb's table, derived via immunoSEQ multiplex PCR, lists solely in-frame clones and lacks some. The sample data list roughly 48,000 clones. The sample here was CD4+ T cells from blood, taken before the transplant. These receptors came from a human donor who received a combined kidney and bone marrow transplant.

On this clone itself: The sequenced fragment ends 3 residues before the CDR3 boundary, so the rest is inferred from the germline J gene. The chain joins TRBV18 to TRBJ2-5; maybe TRBD2 (5 bases). The CDR3 runs to 15 residues. The germline V gene encodes CDR1 KGHSH and CDR2 LQKENI. V lost 1 base and J lost 1, with 10 bases in between. CDR3 residues: CASSPLSSSQETQYF. The CDR3 bases that were read are TGTGCCAGCTCACCACTATCTAGCAGCCAAGAGACC.

About this clone itself: The CDR3 is cut off 3 residues early in the read; its end comes from the germline J gene. J is TRBJ1-1 and V is TRBV7-3; no firm D call. Per the germline V gene, CDR1 is SGHTA and CDR2 is FQGTGA. V dropped 5 bases and J dropped 3 bases, with 10 bases sitting between them. CDR3 size: 13 residues. This chain's CDR3 is CASSPQRDTEAFF. CDR3 DNA, as far as it was read: TGTGCCAGCAGCCCACAACGAGACACTGAA.

For this clone: The read finishes 3 residues shy of the CDR3 end, and the germline J gene is used to complete it. The chain is built from TRBV7-2 and TRBJ1-3, with TRBD1 matching 7 bases. The CDR3 is 14 residues long. V shed 5 bases, J shed 4 bases, and the junction held 5 bases outside the gene matches. Per the germline V gene, CDR1 is SGHTA and CDR2 is FQGNSA. CDR3 protein: CASSPQGGGNTIYF. Partial CDR3 DNA: TGTGCCAGCAGCCCTCAGGGGGGAGGAAACACC.

Turning to this clone: The sequence runs out 3 residues before the end of the CDR3; the remainder is reconstructed from the germline J gene. V gene TRBV20-1 combines with J gene TRBJ2-7, with 7 nucleotides matching TRBD2. This CDR3 contains 14 residues. The junction had 8 bases not matched to a gene; V was cut back by 5 bases and J by 1 base. Per germline, CDR1 DFQATT and CDR2 SNEGSKA (reference sequence). CDR3 DNA, as far as it was read: TGCAGTGCTGCGCTAGCGGCCGGGTCCTACGAG. Protein sequence: CSAALAAGSYE. The complete CDR3 reads CSAALAAGSYEQYF.

On this clone: The read terminates 3 residues before the CDR3 end, so the remaining end is supplied by the germline J gene. This chain links TRBV7-3 with TRBJ1-1, with 7 nucleotides matching TRBD1. Losses at the gene ends were 2 bases for V and 4 bases for J; bases not matched to a gene: 4. The CDR3 is 14 residues long. Germline V gene sequence: CDR1 SGHTA, CDR2 FQGTGA. The part of the CDR3 DNA that was read is TGTGCCAGCAGCTTAGACCCAGGGGGCACTGAA. This encodes CASSLDPGGTE. The full CDR3 protein is CASSLDPGGTEAFF.

The CDR3 is CASSPQGGQHEQYF. Incomplete CDR3 DNA: TGTGCCAGCTCACCACAGGGCGGGCAACACGAG. The chain is built from TRBV18 and TRBJ2-7, with D tentatively TRBD2 (5 bases). The CDR3 is cut off 3 residues early in the read; its end comes from the germline J gene. The V gene lost 1 base and the J gene lost 5 bases, with 12 bases spanning the gap. Germline CDR1 and CDR2: KGHSH and LQKENI. This CDR3 is built from 14 residues. The whole variable domain, filled in from reference TRBV18 and TRBJ2-7, reads NAGVMQNPRHLVRRRGQEARLRCSPMKGHSHVYWYRQLPEEGLKFMVYLQKENIIDESGMPKERFSAEFPKEGPSILRIQQVVRGDSAAYFCASSPQGGQHEQYFGPGTRLTVT.

In regard to this clone: The read ends 3 residues shy of where the CDR3 ends; the end is completed using the germline J gene. V is TRBV14 and J is TRBJ2-1; D possibly corresponds to TRBD2 (10 bases). Germline V lookup: CDR1 SGHDN, CDR2 FVKESK. The CDR3 has 18 residues. The ends were cut back, 1 base at V and 3 bases at J, with 19 bases in the middle. Incomplete CDR3 DNA: TGTGCCAGCAGCCAAGTTAGCGGGGGGACAGGGAGCTACAATGAG. Protein sequence: CASSQVSGGTGSYNE. The entire CDR3 sequence reads CASSQVSGGTGSYNEQFF.

A note on this clone: The CDR3 is cut off 3 residues early in the read; its end comes from the germline J gene. This chain links TRBV2 with TRBJ2-1; D perhaps matches TRBD2 (6 bases). Germline V gene sequence: CDR1 SNHLY, CDR2 FYNNEI. This CDR3 contains 13 residues. The V end lost 8 bases, the J end lost 6 bases, and 14 bases lay between the germline ends. CDR3 in amino acids: CASEPGLLNEQFF. The DNA read from the CDR3 is TGTGCCAGCGAACCGGGACTTCTCAATGAG. Complete variable domain (other parts from reference TRBV2 and TRBJ2-1): EPEVTQTPSHQVTQMGQEVILRCVPISNHLYFYWYRQILGQKVEFLVSFYNNEISEKSEIFDDQFSVERPDGSNFTLKIRSTKLEDSAMYFCASEPGLLNEQFFGPGTRLTVL.

With regard to this clone: The CDR3 end is not reached by the read, which stops 3 residues before it; the germline J gene fills it in. The genes are TRBV19 and TRBJ1-1; D uncertain. The CDR3 has 15 residues. Deletions cut 3 bases from V and 5 bases from J, with 16 bases between. Germline V lookup: CDR1 LNHDA, CDR2 SQIVND (reference sequence). The sequenced CDR3 bases are TGTGCCAGTAGTATGGACCCCGCGGGGTGGACTGAA. Residues: CASSMDPAGWTE. The entire CDR3 reads CASSMDPAGWTEAFF.

With regard to this clone: From the germline J gene comes the end of the CDR3, since the read stops 3 residues before it. The chain employs TRBV29-1 and TRBJ1-4; D possibly corresponds to TRBD1 (6 bases). The CDR3 covers 19 residues. The V gene's germline CDR1 is SQVTM and CDR2 ANQGSEA. Trimming cost V 0 bases and J 0 bases, with 20 bases left between them. CDR3 sequence reads: CSVEDGIRTVEATNEKLFF. The sequenced part of the CDR3 DNA is TGCAGCGTTGAAGACGGAATTCGGACAGTGGAAGCAACTAATGAAAAA.

In the case of this clone: The read halts 3 residues ahead of the CDR3 end, with the missing end drawn from the germline J gene. This rearrangement joins TRBV20-1 to TRBJ1-5; the match to TRBD1 covers 8 bases. Germline assignment: CDR1 DFQATT and CDR2 SNEGSKA (reference sequence). The CDR3 covers 11 residues. The CDR3 here is CNQGARQPQHF. Partial CDR3 DNA: TGCAACCAGGGGGCAAGGCAGCCC.

To note about this clone: A junction end diverges from the germline sequence, so it may reflect a read error. Coverage ceases 3 residues before the CDR3 finishes, and the germline J gene fills in the end. This chain connects TRBV7-9 to TRBJ1-5, with 11 bases that match TRBD1. Germline CDR1 and CDR2: SEHNR and FQNEAQ (reference sequence). This CDR3 spans 13 amino acids. This CDR3 is CFGGQGAYQPQHF. The covered CDR3 bases are TGCTTCGGCGGACAGGGGGCTTATCAGCCC.

Worth noting for this clone: The read terminates 3 residues ahead of where the CDR3 ends, so the germline J gene completes it. The rearrangement joins TRBV18 to TRBJ2-3, with TRBD2 matching over 8 bases. The CDR3 length is 15 residues. V lost 3 bases and J lost 5; bases outside the gene matches: 7. Germline V gene lookup returns CDR1 KGHSH and CDR2 LQKENI. CDR3 amino acids: CASSPIAGTEDTQYF. The covered CDR3 bases are TGTGCCAGCTCACCGATAGCGGGAACGGAAGATACG. The variable domain in full, with the rest retrieved from reference TRBV18 and TRBJ2-3, is NAGVMQNPRHLVRRRGQEARLRCSPMKGHSHVYWYRQLPEEGLKFMVYLQKENIIDESGMPKERFSAEFPKEGPSILRIQQVVRGDSAAYFCASSPIAGTEDTQYFGPGTRLTVL.

With respect to this clone: Read coverage stops 3 residues before the CDR3 terminus; the germline J gene supplies the remainder. V and J are TRBV20-1 and TRBJ1-5, with a weak D call TRBD1 (5 bases). The germline V gene has CDR1 DFQATT and CDR2 SNEGSKA (reference sequence). Trimming stripped 6 bases from V and 7 bases from J, with 16 bases between. The CDR3 has 13 residues. CDR3 protein: CSAGPPEGQPQHF. CDR3 DNA, as far as it was read: TGCAGTGCCGGCCCCCCCGAGGGGCAGCCC.

For this clone: The read gets to within 3 residues of the CDR3 end, and the germline J gene fills in the rest. The chain carries TRBV7-9 and TRBJ1-5, with D possibly TRBD1 on 5 matching bases. The V and J ends lost 3 bases and 2 bases respectively, with 11 bases between them. This CDR3 comprises 15 residues. In germline, CDR1 is SEHNR, CDR2 FQNEAQ (reference sequence). This CDR3 reads CASSFGWGGNQPQHF. The sequenced CDR3 bases are TGTGCCAGCAGCTTTGGGTGGGGGGGCAATCAGCCC.

In regard to this clone: Sequencing ends 3 residues short of the CDR3 end; the germline J gene provides the rest. This rearrangement joins TRBV7-2 to TRBJ2-3; D unresolved. The V gene lost 3 bases and the J gene lost 6 bases, with 7 bases spanning the gap. Germline V gene data show CDR1 as SGHTA and CDR2 as FQGNSA. CDR3 length: 12 amino acids. The DNA read from the CDR3 is TGTGCCAGCAGCTTCAGAGCGGATACG. Translated, it gives CASSFRADT. The whole CDR3 is CASSFRADTQYF.

Note on this clone: The CDR3 end lies 3 residues beyond the end of the read and is filled in from the germline J gene. This sequence joins TRBV7-2 and TRBJ1-2; D not certain. CDR1 is SGHTA, CDR2 FQGNSA, per germline. The CDR3 sequence is 13 residues long. CDR3 region: CASSLDVTSPYTF. The part of the CDR3 DNA that was read is TGTGCCAGCAGCTTAGACGTCACATCTCCC.

The CDR3 sequence: CAWTGRNTIYF. CDR3 DNA (partial): TGTGCCTGGACAGGGAGAAACACC. This chain connects TRBV30 to TRBJ1-3, with a weak D call TRBD1 (5 bases). The read halts 3 residues ahead of the CDR3 end, with the missing end drawn from the germline J gene. This CDR3 comprises 11 residues. V shed 4 bases and J shed 5 bases, with 6 bases lying between them. Germline V gene sequence: CDR1 GTSNPN, CDR2 SVGIG (reference sequence). Combining the CDR3 with reference TRBV30 and TRBJ1-3 gives the whole variable domain SQTIHQWPATLVQPVGSPLSLECTVEGTSNPNLYWYRQAAGRGLQLLFYSVGIGQISSEVPQNLSASRPQDRQFILSSKKLLLSDSGFYLCAWTGRNTIYFGEGSWLTVV.

Turning to this clone: The sequenced fragment ends 3 residues before the CDR3 boundary, so the rest is inferred from the germline J gene. This sequence joins TRBV5-1 and TRBJ1-2; D gene ambiguous. This CDR3 is built from 14 residues. The V and J ends lost 1 base and 3 bases respectively, with 10 bases between them. Germline values: CDR1 SGHRS, CDR2 YFSETQ. This chain's CDR3 is CASSLRGIDYGYTF. CDR3 bases read: TGCGCCAGCAGCTTGCGAGGTATCGACTATGGC.

With regard to this clone: The DNA ends 3 residues before the CDR3 does, and the rest of the CDR3 is filled in from the germline J gene. The genes are TRBV5-1 and TRBJ2-2, with 9 bases identical to TRBD1. Germline V lookup: CDR1 SGHRS, CDR2 YFSETQ. CDR3 length: 14 residues. The V and J ends lost 5 bases and 7 bases, in that order; junction bases with no gene match: 6. CDR3 amino acids: CASRQQGAGGELFF. CDR3 DNA (partial): TGCGCCAGCAGACAACAGGGGGCCGGCGGGGAG.

Worth noting for this clone: The observed sequence ends 3 residues before the CDR3 terminus, with the missing tail filled in from the germline J gene. This chain uses TRBV5-1 with TRBJ2-3; 7 positions agree with TRBD2. Germline trimming cut 4 bases from V and 1 base from J; bases unmatched to any gene: 6. The CDR3 totals 15 residues. Germline V lookup: CDR1 SGHRS, CDR2 YFSETQ. The CDR3 loop is CASSPGGVGTDTQYF. The CDR3 bases that were read are TGCGCCAGCAGCCCTGGGGGGGTAGGCACAGATACG.

CDR3 bases read: TGTGCCAGCAGCTTGGGACAGCAACGATACGAG. This translates into CASSLGQQRYE. In full, the CDR3 is CASSLGQQRYEQYF. The chain combines TRBV7-2 with TRBJ2-7, with 7 bases identical to TRBD1. The read ends 3 residues early relative to the CDR3; the germline J gene fills the gap. The germline gives CDR1 SGHTA, CDR2 FQGNSA. The trim removed 3 bases at V and 4 bases at J, leaving 6 bases unmatched. This CDR3 spans 14 amino acids.

As for this clone: The read comes to an end 3 residues before the CDR3 does, leaving the germline J gene to fill in the end. The V and J genes are TRBV10-3 and TRBJ1-2; TRBD1 matches 7 bases. The germline V gene encodes CDR1 ENHRY and CDR2 SYGVKD. V shed 6 bases and J 2 bases; nucleotides not matched to a gene: 12. CDR3 length equals 16 residues. The CDR3 spells CAIRSDREMGNYGYTF. The DNA read from the CDR3 is TGTGCCATCAGGTCTGACAGGGAAATGGGGAACTATGGC.

About this clone itself: The read is 3 residues too short to cover the CDR3 end, so that end is filled in from the germline J gene. This chain connects TRBV7-9 to TRBJ2-7; D unresolved. This CDR3 comprises 14 residues. Trimming took off 3 bases at V and 2 bases at J, with 11 bases between the two ends. In germline, CDR1 is SEHNR, CDR2 FQNEAQ (reference sequence). The chain's CDR3 is CASSFGRKPYEQYF. Partial CDR3 DNA: TGTGCCAGCAGCTTTGGCAGGAAGCCCTACGAG. Combining the CDR3 with reference TRBV7-9 and TRBJ2-7 gives the whole variable domain DTGVSQNPRHKITKRGQNVTFRCDPISEHNRLYWYRQTLGQGPEFLTYFQNEAQLEKSRLLSDRFSAERPKGSFSTLEIQRTEQGDSAMYLCASSFGRKPYEQYFGPGTRLTVT.